These 26 T cell receptor beta chains originate from one sample sequenced in a study of shared clonotypes between healthy human individuals. Here immunoSEQ multiplex PCR was the method, and the copy in TCRdb shows in-frame clones only, minus some. The sample includes fewer than 850,000 clones, 90% seen only once; the top ten take 34%. The material sequenced was memory CD8+ T cells from PBMCs. Subset reported: CD45RO+ cells pooled with CCR7-negative TemRA cells. Receptors originate from a man aged 18 to 29 in good health. Some clones in this sample may be carry-over from other donors' samples.

The chain is built from TRBV5-1 and TRBJ2-7; the match to TRBD2 covers 9 bases. The CDR3 covers 17 residues. Germline CDR1 reads SGHRS; CDR2 reads YFSETQ. The junction had 13 bases not matched to a gene; V was cut back by 4 bases and J by 2 bases. In DNA, the CDR3 is TGCGCCAGCAGCCCGTTTCCCGGGACTAGCTCGACCTACGAGCAGTACTTC. Encoded protein: CASSPFPGTSSTYEQYF. Looking up the rest from reference TRBV5-1 and TRBJ2-7 gives the full variable domain: KAGVTQTPRYLIKTRGQQVTLSCSPISGHRSVSWYQQTPGQGLQFLFEYFSETQRNKGNFPGRFSGRQFSNSRSEMNVSTLELGDSALYLCASSPFPGTSSTYEQYFGPGTRLTVT.

In its sample, this clone was seen once. J is TRBJ1-1 and V is TRBV6-5; no clear D gene. CDR1 and CDR2 (germline): MNHEY, SVGAGI. Trimming took 5 bases from V and 3 from J, leaving 13 bases between them. The CDR3 loop spans 14 amino acids. The CDR3 DNA reads as TGTGCCAGCAGTGCCTGGATCGGGCACACTGAAGCTTTCTTT. Protein product: CASSAWIGHTEAFF.

The chain uses TRBV29-1 and TRBJ1-2, with 10 bases identical to TRBD1. The germline V gene has CDR1 SQVTM and CDR2 ANQGSEA. The CDR3 length is 13 residues. V was pared by 6 bases and J by 9 bases, with 10 bases of the junction left unmatched. The CDR3 nucleotides read TGCAGCGTGGAGGAGGGGACAGGGGCGCGCTACACCTTC. It yields the protein CSVEEGTGARYTF.

This rearrangement joins TRBV6-6 to TRBJ1-1, with TRBD1 identical over 7 bases. Trimming took 4 bases from V and 1 from J; bases not matched to a gene: 3. CDR3 length: 14 residues. Looked up from germline, CDR1 is MNHNY and CDR2 is SVGAGI (reference sequence). The CDR3 loop reads CASSWTGANTEAFF. The CDR3 nucleotides read TGTGCCAGCAGTTGGACAGGAGCGAACACTGAAGCTTTCTTT.

The CDR3 DNA reads as TGTGCCAGCAGTGAGTTAGCGGGAGCGAGAAGGGCGGAGAATGAGCAGTTCTTC. Protein sequence: CASSELAGARRAENEQFF. This chain connects TRBV2 to TRBJ2-1, with 9 bases fitting TRBD2. With 3 bases clipped from V and 7 bases from J, the junction kept 16 bases outside the gene matches. This CDR3 contains 18 residues. Germline V CDR1 and CDR2: SNHLY, FYNNEI.

The sample holds one count of this clone. The rearrangement links TRBV2 to TRBJ2-7; no definite D call. The CDR3 has 13 residues. The V and J ends lost 5 bases and 5 bases respectively, with 13 bases between them. The germline gives CDR1 SNHLY, CDR2 FYNNEI. CDR3 coding DNA: TGTGCCAGCAGTTCGAATTTAGACGACGAGCAGTACTTC. Protein product: CASSSNLDDEQYF.

The V and J genes are TRBV19 and TRBJ1-4; D is possibly TRBD1 (6 bases). Trimming removed 8 bases from V and 7 bases from J, with 17 bases in between. CDR3 length: 14 amino acids. Germline-derived CDR1 and CDR2 are LNHDA and SQIVND (reference sequence). In nucleotides, the CDR3 is TGTGCCAGTGAGTTTGGGGGGCGCGGTGAAAAACTGTTTTTT. It translates to CASEFGGRGEKLFF.

This clone has more than one count but fewer than ten. The chain is built from TRBV6-1 and TRBJ2-4, with D uncertain. V shed 1 base and J shed 6 bases, with 10 bases lying between them. This CDR3 is built from 14 residues. CDR1 and CDR2 (germline): MNHNS, SASEGT. CDR3 DNA sequence: TGTGCCAGCAGTGAAGGAGCAGAGACAAACATTCAGTACTTC. Protein sequence: CASSEGAETNIQYF.

The gene calls are TRBV9 and TRBJ1-4, with D maybe TRBD1 (5 bases). This CDR3 is built from 15 residues. Per germline, CDR1 SGDLS and CDR2 YYNGEE. V was trimmed by 3 bases and J by 5 bases, leaving 14 bases between them. For the CDR3, the DNA is TGTGCCAGCAGCGGCTGGGGGGGACCAAATGAAAAACTGTTTTTT. Encoded protein: CASSGWGGPNEKLFF.

V and J are TRBV28 and TRBJ1-3, with D perhaps TRBD1 (5 bases). Trimming stripped 3 bases from V and 2 bases from J, with 8 bases between. Germline V gives CDR1 MDHEN, CDR2 SYDVKM. The CDR3 sequence is 14 residues long. CDR3 DNA: TGTGCCAGCAGTTTGAGGGGCACTGGAAACACCATATATTTT. Translated: CASSLRGTGNTIYF.

This sequence joins TRBV7-2 and TRBJ1-3; D unresolved. The CDR3 has 12 residues. Trimming shortened V by 5 bases and J by 5 bases, and 7 bases separated the two germline ends. Germline V gene lookup returns CDR1 SGHTA and CDR2 FQGNSA. The CDR3 here is CASSPGRNTIYF. The CDR3, as DNA: TGTGCCAGCAGCCCCGGGAGAAACACCATATATTTT.

J is TRBJ2-2 and V is TRBV11-2; D might be TRBD1 or TRBD2, each matching 7 bases. This CDR3 has 16 residues. Trimming took 4 bases from V and 3 from J, leaving 15 bases between them. CDR1 and CDR2 from the germline V gene are SGHAT and FQNNGV. The CDR3 DNA follows: TGTGCCAGCAGCTCCCGACAGGGAGGGGACACCGGGGAGCTGTTTTTT. Its protein product is CASSSRQGGDTGELFF.

This chain uses TRBV27 with TRBJ2-6; 7 positions agree with TRBD2. Germline V gives CDR1 MNHEY, CDR2 SMNVEV (reference sequence). The J segment lost 1 base and the V segment lost 0 bases, leaving 12 bases of the junction unmatched. The CDR3 consists of 20 residues. The chain's CDR3 is CASSLSGGFILLSGANVLTF. CDR3 nucleotide sequence: TGTGCCAGCAGTTTATCGGGGGGGTTCATACTGTTATCTGGGGCCAACGTCCTGACTTTC. Full variable domain (rest looked up from reference TRBV27 and TRBJ2-6): EAQVTQNPRYLITVTGKKLTVTCSQNMNHEYMSWYRQDPGLGLRQIYYSMNVEVTDKGDVPEGYKVSRKEKRNFPLILESPSPNQTSLYFCASSLSGGFILLSGANVLTFGAGSRLTVL.

The chain uses TRBV28 and TRBJ2-5; D gene unclear. The tail of the sequence fits TRBJ2-7 better, so the J call may be wrong. Per the germline V gene, CDR1 is MDHEN and CDR2 is SYDVKM. CDR3 length equals 12 residues. CDR3 sequence reads: CASTGNSYEQYF. In DNA form, the CDR3 reads TGTGCCAGCACCGGCAACTCCTACGAGCAGTACTTC.

The chain carries TRBV19 and TRBJ1-1; D is perhaps TRBD1 (6 bases). This CDR3 is 14 amino acids long. The ends were cut back, 5 bases at V and 3 bases at J, with 13 bases in the middle. Germline lookup yields CDR1 LNHDA and CDR2 SQIVND (reference sequence). The CDR3 DNA reads TGTGCCAGTAGTGCTACACCAGGGGACACTGAAGCTTTCTTT. Protein product: CASSATPGDTEAFF. The full variable domain, with the rest looked up from reference TRBV19 and TRBJ1-1, is DGGITQSPKYLFRKEGQNVTLSCEQNLNHDAMYWYRQDPGQGLRLIYYSQIVNDFQKGDIAEGYSVSREKKESFPLTVTSAQKNPTAFYLCASSATPGDTEAFFGQGTRLTVV.

The V and J genes are TRBV6-1 and TRBJ2-7; possibly TRBD1 for D (6 bases). V was trimmed by 8 bases and J by 6 bases, leaving 11 bases between them. The CDR3 is 11 residues long. CDR1 is MNHNS and CDR2 is SASEGT in the germline V gene. DNA of the CDR3: TGTGCCAGCCAACAGGGCTTCGAGCAGTACTTC. Amino acid sequence: CASQQGFEQYF.

The chain joins TRBV7-9 to TRBJ2-7; 8 bases match TRBD1. V shed 6 bases, J shed 5 bases, and the junction held 15 bases outside the gene matches. This CDR3 contains 16 residues. Germline values: CDR1 SEHNR, CDR2 FQNEAQ (reference sequence). The CDR3 here is CASSPRMGTGFHEQYF. The CDR3 nucleotides read TGTGCCAGCAGTCCCCGAATGGGGACAGGTTTCCACGAGCAGTACTTC.

This clone showed up just once. The same CDR3 is also encoded by other DNA sequences in this sample. The rearrangement joins TRBV15 to TRBJ1-1, with D maybe TRBD1 (5 bases). Trimming shortened V by 5 bases and J by 4 bases, and 8 bases separated the two germline ends. CDR3 size: 12 residues. Germline V gives CDR1 LNHNV, CDR2 YYDKDF (reference sequence). In DNA, the CDR3 is TGTGCCACCAGCTTGGGGGGCACTGAAGCTTTCTTT. Its translation is CATSLGGTEAFF.

This clone was seen a single time. The V call is TRBV4-1, the J call TRBJ2-7, with D unclear. In germline, CDR1 is MGHRA, CDR2 YSYEKL. The CDR3 contains 11 residues. V was shortened by 0 bases and J by 10 bases, with 7 bases between the two germline ends. The CDR3 bases are TGCGCCAGCAGCCAAGATTGGGTTCAGTACTTC. It yields the protein CASSQDWVQYF.

The sample holds one count of this clone. The CDR3 DNA follows: TGTGCCAGTATCCCCGGGACAGGGGCCTTCTATAGCAATCAGCCCCAGCATTTT. Amino acid sequence: CASIPGTGAFYSNQPQHF. The chain has TRBV19 and TRBJ1-5, with 10 positions matching TRBD1. The CDR3 has 18 residues. Losses at the gene ends were 7 bases for V and 0 bases for J; bases not matched to a gene: 12. Germline CDR1 and CDR2: LNHDA and SQIVND (reference sequence).

The chain carries TRBV6-5 and TRBJ1-4; D is undetermined. CDR1 is MNHEY, CDR2 SVGAGI, per germline. This CDR3 has 14 residues. V lost 6 bases to trimming and J lost 0 bases, with 8 bases between them. CDR3 loop: CASRPWPTNEKLFF. The CDR3 nucleotides are TGTGCCAGCAGACCATGGCCAACTAATGAAAAACTGTTTTTT.

The V call is TRBV13, the J call TRBJ1-4, with a tentative D call TRBD1 (5 bases). This CDR3 contains 17 residues. V lost 0 bases and J lost 8, with 19 bases in between. Germline CDR1 and CDR2: PRHDT and FYEKMQ (reference sequence). For the CDR3, the DNA is TGTGCCAGCAGCTTAGGGAGGGGAGAGGACGTGGAGGAAAAACTGTTTTTT. Protein: CASSLGRGEDVEEKLFF.

The chain recombines TRBV9 with TRBJ1-1, with TRBD1 matching 8 bases. V was pared by 4 bases and J by 5 bases, with 7 bases of the junction left unmatched. Germline V CDR1 and CDR2: SGDLS, YYNGEE. The CDR3 has 14 residues. The CDR3 region is CASSPTGGGTEAFF. CDR3 DNA: TGTGCCAGCAGCCCAACAGGGGGGGGGACTGAAGCTTTCTTT.

The rearrangement joins TRBV4-1 to TRBJ2-7, with D unresolved. Germline V gene sequence: CDR1 MGHRA, CDR2 YSYEKL. The CDR3 is made up of 13 amino acids. Trimming took off 1 base at V and 4 bases at J, with 8 bases between the two ends. CDR3: CASSQGILYEQYF. CDR3 sequence (DNA): TGCGCCAGCAGCCAAGGGATCCTGTACGAGCAGTACTTC.

The gene calls are TRBV6-5 and TRBJ1-2; no definite D call. CDR1 and CDR2 (germline): MNHEY, SVGAGI. Trimming took off 3 bases at V and 7 bases at J, with 12 bases between the two ends. The CDR3 is 13 amino acids. The CDR3 coding sequence is TGTGCCAGCAGTTATGATATTTCAGGTGGCTACACCTTC. The encoded protein is CASSYDISGGYTF.

This chain links TRBV11-3 with TRBJ2-1; D is perhaps TRBD2 (6 bases). Germline CDR1 reads SGHNT; CDR2 reads YENEEA. The germline V and J ends were trimmed by 5 bases and 1 base, with 18 bases remaining between them. CDR3 length: 17 residues. As DNA, the CDR3 is TGTGCCAGCAGCCACGGAGGGACCTTACAATCCTACAATGAGCAGTTCTTC. It translates to CASSHGGTLQSYNEQFF.